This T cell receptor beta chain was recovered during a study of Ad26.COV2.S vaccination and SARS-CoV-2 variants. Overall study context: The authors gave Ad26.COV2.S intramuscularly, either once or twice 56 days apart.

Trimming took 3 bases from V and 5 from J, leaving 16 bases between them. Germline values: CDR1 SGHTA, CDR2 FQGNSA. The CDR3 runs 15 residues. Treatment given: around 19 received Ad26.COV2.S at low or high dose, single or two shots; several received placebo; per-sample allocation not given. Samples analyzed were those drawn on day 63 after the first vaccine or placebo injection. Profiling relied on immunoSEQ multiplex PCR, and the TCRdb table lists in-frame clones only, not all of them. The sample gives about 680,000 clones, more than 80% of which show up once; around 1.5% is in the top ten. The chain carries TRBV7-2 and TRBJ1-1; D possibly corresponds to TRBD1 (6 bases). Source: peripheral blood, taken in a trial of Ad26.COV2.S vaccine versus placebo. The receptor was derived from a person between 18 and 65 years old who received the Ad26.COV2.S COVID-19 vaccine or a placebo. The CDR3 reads CASSFLVGARTEAFF. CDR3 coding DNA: TGTGCCAGCAGCTTCCTTGTGGGGGCGCGAACTGAAGCTTTCTTT.